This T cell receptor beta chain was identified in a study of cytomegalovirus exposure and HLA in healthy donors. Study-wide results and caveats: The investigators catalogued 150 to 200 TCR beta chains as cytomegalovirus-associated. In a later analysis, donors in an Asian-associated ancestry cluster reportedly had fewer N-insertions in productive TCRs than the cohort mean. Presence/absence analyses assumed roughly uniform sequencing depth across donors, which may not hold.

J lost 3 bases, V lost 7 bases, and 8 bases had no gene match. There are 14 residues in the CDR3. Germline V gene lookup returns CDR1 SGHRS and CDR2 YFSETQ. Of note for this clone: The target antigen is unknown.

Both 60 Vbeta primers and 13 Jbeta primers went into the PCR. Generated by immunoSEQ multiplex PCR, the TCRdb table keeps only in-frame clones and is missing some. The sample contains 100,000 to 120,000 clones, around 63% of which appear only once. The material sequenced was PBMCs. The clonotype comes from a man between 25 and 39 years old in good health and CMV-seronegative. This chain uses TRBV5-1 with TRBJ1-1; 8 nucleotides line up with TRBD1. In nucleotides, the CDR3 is TGCGCCAGCGGATTACAGGGGGTGGACACTGAAGCTTTCTTT. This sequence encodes CASGLQGVDTEAFF.